This T cell receptor (beta chain) was sequenced in a study of response to subunit inactivated influenza vaccine. This clonotype was counted a single time. V lost 3 bases and J 6 bases, leaving 15 bases between the germline ends. This CDR3 is 15 amino acids long. Germline V gene lookup returns CDR1 MDHEN and CDR2 SYDVKM. TCRdb reprocessed the RT-PCR reads with MiXCR, giving one entry per CDR3 protein. The sample includes hundreds of thousands of distinct CDR3 sequences, about 18% of them seen just once. The clonotype was recovered from a man aged 50 to 59 who received an inactivated influenza vaccine. V is TRBV28 and J is TRBJ1-5; D perhaps matches TRBD1 (5 bases). The source material was PBMCs from blood, sampled roughly 5 days after vaccination. CDR3 sequence (DNA): TGTGCCAGCAGTTTTTCCCCGGGGGGAACTCAGCCCCAGCATTTT. Translation gives CASSFSPGGTQPQHF.